One and the same sample provided the 25 T cell receptor beta chains below, sequenced in a study of shared clonotypes between healthy human individuals. TCRdb keeps only in-frame clones here, not all; method: immunoSEQ multiplex PCR. The data show about 1.1 million clones, about 80% seen once. The sample consisted of memory CD4+ T cells from PBMCs. As to subset: CD45RA-negative fraction. These receptors originate from a man aged 18 to 30 in good health. Some clones in this sample may be carry-over from other donors' samples.

The CDR3 reads CASSDRTVMNSPLHF. Written as DNA, the CDR3 is TGTGCCAGCAGCGACAGGACAGTGATGAATTCACCCCTCCACTTT. The rearrangement links TRBV7-8 to TRBJ1-6; D is possibly TRBD1 (6 bases). The V gene's germline CDR1 is SGHVS and CDR2 FQNEAQ. The ends were cut back, 5 bases at V and 7 bases at J, with 15 bases in the middle. The CDR3 covers 15 residues.

This clone was seen a handful of times. Other nucleotide sequences in the sample specify the same CDR3. The chain carries TRBV28 and TRBJ1-2; no clear D. The CDR3 is 12 residues long. CDR1 MDHEN and CDR2 SYDVKM come from the germline V gene. Deletions cut 3 bases from V and 4 bases from J, with 6 bases between. The CDR3 DNA sequence: TGTGCCAGCAGTTTGCGGGGCTATGGCTACACCTTC. It yields the protein CASSLRGYGYTF.

This clone occurred many times. This sample includes further DNA sequences coding for the same CDR3. This chain connects TRBV7-2 to TRBJ2-5; D call uncertain. V was pared by 3 bases and J by 5 bases, with 4 bases between. From germline, CDR1 is SGHTA and CDR2 FQGNSA. This CDR3 is 11 amino acids long. Here the CDR3 DNA reads TGTGCCAGCAGCTTTAGCGAGACCCAGTACTTC. It encodes CASSFSETQYF.

The chain carries TRBV7-2 and TRBJ2-1, with D possibly being TRBD1 (6 bases). Trimming pared 7 bases from V and 2 bases from J, leaving 12 bases between. This CDR3 is built from 14 residues. Germline CDR1 SGHTA, CDR2 FQGNSA. CDR3 sequence (DNA): TGTGCCAGCACCCAGGGGCTCACCTACAATGAGCAGTTCTTC. The encoded protein is CASTQGLTYNEQFF. The variable domain in full, completed from reference TRBV7-2 and TRBJ2-1, reads GAGVSQSPSNKVTEKGKDVELRCDPISGHTALYWYRQSLGQGLEFLIYFQGNSAPDKSGLPSDRFSAERTGGSVSTLTIQRTQQEDSAVYLCASTQGLTYNEQFFGPGTRLTVL.

As DNA, the CDR3 is TGCGCCAGCAGCTTGGAGGTAGCGGGCGTCGAGACCCAGTACTTC. It is translated as CASSLEVAGVETQYF. The chain is built from TRBV5-1 and TRBJ2-5, with 7 bases that match TRBD2. Germline CDR1 is SGHRS and CDR2 is YFSETQ. Unmatched junction bases numbered 7, after V lost 0 bases and J lost 5 bases. This CDR3 comprises 15 residues.

The V call is TRBV27, the J call TRBJ2-3; D remains unclear. Germline V CDR1 and CDR2: MNHEY, SMNVEV (reference sequence). The CDR3 length is 13 residues. V was clipped by 3 bases and J by 5 bases, with 9 bases between them. The CDR3 bases are TGTGCCAGCAGTTTCAGTCCTGGAGATACGCAGTATTTT. Protein: CASSFSPGDTQYF.

The chain is built from TRBV5-1 and TRBJ2-1; 11 bases line up with TRBD2. The CDR3 spans 17 residues. Germline trimming cut 1 base from V and 9 bases from J; bases unmatched to any gene: 12. Germline V gene sequence: CDR1 SGHRS, CDR2 YFSETQ. The CDR3 DNA reads TGCGCCAGCAGCTTGTGGTTAGCGGGAGGGCTGCAGGGTGAGCAGTTCTTC. Translating it yields CASSLWLAGGLQGEQFF.

This rearrangement joins TRBV2 to TRBJ1-1; D is uncertain. The germline V gene has CDR1 SNHLY and CDR2 FYNNEI. V dropped 4 bases and J dropped 1 base, with 7 bases sitting between them. CDR3 length equals 13 residues. The CDR3 DNA reads TGTGCCAGCAGTGGGGCCGAGAACACTGAAGCTTTCTTT. Translation gives CASSGAENTEAFF.

About this clone itself: This may be a read error, as it is one base from a much larger clone. This sample includes further DNA sequences coding for the same CDR3. This chain joins TRBV7-3 and TRBJ1-1, with unresolved D. The CDR3 loop spans 13 amino acids. The V gene lost 3 bases and the J gene lost 3 bases, with 8 bases spanning the gap. Germline V gene lookup returns CDR1 SGHTA and CDR2 FQGTGA. CDR3 DNA sequence: TGTGCCAGCAGCTTGACCGGGGACACTGAAGCTTTCTTT. This sequence encodes CASSLTGDTEAFF.

The V and J genes are TRBV10-3 and TRBJ2-3; D not certain. Trimming took off 6 bases at V and 0 bases at J, with 16 bases between the two ends. The CDR3 runs 16 residues. The germline gives CDR1 ENHRY, CDR2 SYGVKD. The CDR3 is CAISASVGISTDTQYF. The CDR3 DNA reads as TGTGCCATCAGCGCCTCGGTAGGGATTAGCACAGATACGCAGTATTTT.

The chain is built from TRBV7-9 and TRBJ2-2, with 7 positions matching TRBD1. In germline, CDR1 is SEHNR, CDR2 FQNEAQ (reference sequence). V trimming: 3 bases; J trimming: 0 bases; junction bases outside the gene matches: 4. This CDR3 is built from 16 residues. CDR3 DNA sequence: TGTGCCAGCAGCTTGGGACAGTCTTCGAACACCGGGGAGCTGTTTTTT. Amino acids: CASSLGQSSNTGELFF.

This chain connects TRBV2 to TRBJ1-5; TRBD1 aligns across 11 bases. CDR1 and CDR2 (germline): SNHLY, FYNNEI. J was trimmed by 7 bases and V by 7 bases; bases with no gene match: 6. The CDR3 extends over 14 amino acids. The CDR3 nucleotides are TGTGCCAGCAAGTTGGGACAGGGGGAACAGCCCCAGCATTTT. It encodes CASKLGQGEQPQHF.

Only a few counts were recorded for this clone. The sample holds other DNA sequences that translate to the same CDR3. The genes are TRBV5-1 and TRBJ1-3; D unresolved. This CDR3 spans 14 amino acids. V lost 1 base and J lost 0, with 5 bases in between. Germline V gene sequence: CDR1 SGHRS, CDR2 YFSETQ. CDR3 DNA sequence: TGCGCCAGCAGCTTGCAAGGCTCTGGAAACACCATATATTTT. It translates to CASSLQGSGNTIYF.

The rearrangement uses TRBV29-1 and TRBJ1-6; D uncertain. CDR1 and CDR2 (germline): SQVTM, ANQGSEA. This CDR3 is built from 13 residues. Between the trimmed V and J ends, which lost 6 bases and 8 bases, there was a span of 14 bases. The CDR3 spells CSVLPRYDSPLHF. CDR3 DNA sequence: TGCAGCGTCCTACCAAGGTACGATTCACCCCTCCACTTT.

This clone was observed a few times. The chain joins TRBV6-1 to TRBJ1-2, with D unclear. Deletions cut 1 base from V and 7 bases from J, with 13 bases between. Germline-derived CDR1 and CDR2 are MNHNS and SASEGT. This CDR3 is built from 14 residues. CDR3 amino acids: CASSEEGIGLGYTF. CDR3 DNA sequence: TGTGCCAGCAGTGAAGAGGGTATTGGACTTGGCTACACCTTC.

J is TRBJ1-5 and V is TRBV6-1, with 7 bases identical to TRBD1. The germline V gene encodes CDR1 MNHNS and CDR2 SASEGT. Losses at the gene ends were 2 bases for V and 5 bases for J; bases not matched to a gene: 3. The CDR3 contains 14 residues. The DNA of the CDR3 is TGTGCCAGCAGTGAACAGGGGGGGGATCAGCCCCAGCATTTT. Translation: CASSEQGGDQPQHF.

The chain carries TRBV13 and TRBJ2-3, with 9 bases that match TRBD1. CDR3 length: 17 residues. CDR1 PRHDT and CDR2 FYEKMQ come from the germline V gene (reference sequence). Trimming at V came to 5 bases and at J to 3 bases, leaving 12 bases not matched to a gene. The CDR3 is CASSPGTGLSVTDTQYF. The DNA for the CDR3 is TGTGCCAGCAGCCCTGGGACAGGGTTGAGCGTAACAGATACGCAGTATTTT.

This chain connects TRBV6-5 to TRBJ1-1; D is ambiguous. The CDR3 has 14 residues. V dropped 0 bases and J dropped 4 bases, with 9 bases sitting between them. Germline V CDR1 and CDR2: MNHEY, SVGAGI. CDR3 DNA sequence: TGTGCCAGCAGTTACTCGGTACGGGGCACTGAAGCTTTCTTT. This encodes CASSYSVRGTEAFF.

The chain uses TRBV9 and TRBJ1-4; D gene uncertain. V was trimmed by 2 bases and J by 2 bases, leaving 10 bases between them. Germline V gene lookup returns CDR1 SGDLS and CDR2 YYNGEE. This CDR3 is 15 amino acids long. The CDR3 coding sequence is TGTGCCAGCAGCGTTCGGAGTGACACTAATGAAAAACTGTTTTTT. Translated: CASSVRSDTNEKLFF.

This rearrangement joins TRBV5-6 to TRBJ2-5; 8 bases fit TRBD1. The V segment lost 3 bases and the J segment 4 bases; nucleotides outside the gene matches: 5. CDR1 is SGHDT and CDR2 is YYEEEE in the germline V gene. CDR3 length: 14 residues. CDR3 protein: CASSSATGGETQYF. CDR3 coding DNA: TGTGCCAGCAGCTCGGCCACAGGGGGAGAGACCCAGTACTTC.

This rearrangement joins TRBV29-1 to TRBJ2-3, with D hard to call. The V end lost 4 bases, the J end lost 11 bases, and 13 bases lay between the germline ends. Germline loops: CDR1 SQVTM, CDR2 ANQGSEA. The CDR3 has 11 residues. The CDR3: CSVGVGIGQYF. Written as DNA, the CDR3 is TGCAGCGTTGGAGTGGGAATCGGGCAGTATTTT.

Concerning this clone: The sample holds other DNA sequences that translate to the same CDR3. The DNA for the CDR3 is TGTGCCAGCAGCTTGGCCTCGGGGGTTAACACCGGGGAGCTGTTTTTT. It codes for CASSLASGVNTGELFF. The chain recombines TRBV5-4 with TRBJ2-2, with TRBD2 as a possible D gene (6 bases). Germline assignment: CDR1 SGHNT and CDR2 YYREEE (reference sequence). Trimming removed 0 bases at V and 2 bases at J, with 11 bases between. CDR3 length: 16 residues.

The V call is TRBV28, the J call TRBJ1-5; D remains ambiguous. This CDR3 spans 16 amino acids. Germline loops: CDR1 MDHEN, CDR2 SYDVKM. Trimming took 5 bases from V and 0 from J, leaving 14 bases between them. CDR3 in amino acids: CASSPSGHGSNQPQHF. CDR3 bases: TGTGCCAGCAGTCCCTCCGGGCACGGTAGCAATCAGCCCCAGCATTTT. The variable domain in full, with the rest retrieved from reference TRBV28 and TRBJ1-5, is DVKVTQSSRYLVKRTGEKVFLECVQDMDHENMFWYRQDPGLGLRLIYFSYDVKMKEKGDIPEGYSVSREKKERFSLILESASTNQTSMYLCASSPSGHGSNQPQHFGDGTRLSIL.

This clone has a handful of counts. The J gene is TRBJ2-2, the V gene TRBV5-8; 9 bases line up with TRBD2. CDR1 is SGHTS, CDR2 YDEGEE, per germline. Unmatched junction bases numbered 7, after V lost 0 bases and J lost 4 bases. The CDR3 contains 17 residues. The CDR3, as DNA: TGTGCCAGCAGCTTGGCTGCGGGAGGGCCCGGCACCGGGGAGCTGTTTTTT. It specifies CASSLAAGGPGTGELFF.

The J gene is TRBJ1-2, the V gene TRBV15; the D gene is possibly TRBD1 (6 bases). The V end was cut by 5 bases, the J end by 3 bases, with 16 bases between. This CDR3 has 15 residues. Germline V gene sequence: CDR1 LNHNV, CDR2 YYDKDF (reference sequence). This CDR3 is CATSFSTQGYYGYTF. Here the CDR3 DNA reads TGTGCCACCAGCTTTTCAACCCAGGGGTACTATGGCTACACCTTC.